The rows below give T cell receptor beta chains drawn from one sample of a study of shared clonotypes between healthy human individuals. Libraries were prepared by immunoSEQ multiplex PCR; TCRdb keeps only in-frame clonotypes and omits some of them. The sample shows over a million clones, roughly 96% of them seen only once. The sample taken for sequencing was naive CD4+ T cells sorted from blood. Receptor source: a man aged 30 to 39 in good health. The CDR3 runs from the conserved cysteine through the conserved F or W. The D gene is left open where the match is weak.

TRBJ2-1,TRBV14,TRBD2,CASSQGSLRGLAHNEQFF,TGTGCCAGCAGCCAAGGGTCCCTCCGAGGACTAGCCCACAATGAGCAGTTCTTC
TRBJ2-1,TRBV18,TRBD2,CASSPPSGQTNEQFF,TGTGCCAGCTCACCACCTAGCGGGCAGACCAATGAGCAGTTCTTC
TRBJ1-1,TRBV30,TRBD1,CAWIKTGKDRRFAEAFF,TGTGCCTGGATCAAGACAGGGAAGGATCGGCGTTTTGCTGAAGCTTTCTTT
TRBJ2-1,TRBV4-1,NA,CASSQATLGGSVYNEQFF,TGCGCCAGCAGCCAAGCTACCTTGGGTGGGTCTGTTTACAATGAGCAGTTCTTC
TRBJ2-3,TRBV7-3,NA,CASSPPGGLADTDTQYF,TGTGCCAGCAGCCCCCCCGGGGGGCTAGCGGACACAGATACGCAGTATTTT
TRBJ1-3,TRBV28,TRBD1,CASSQTGSSTIYF,TGTGCCAGCAGTCAGACAGGGTCTAGCACCATATATTTT
TRBJ2-2,TRBV5-1,TRBD2,CASSPGLGEGLSGELFF,TGCGCCAGCAGCCCGGGTCTTGGGGAGGGCCTGTCCGGGGAGCTGTTTTTT
TRBJ2-2,TRBV7-9,TRBD2,CASERGRSYTGELFF,TGTGCCAGCGAGCGCGGGAGGTCGTACACCGGGGAGCTGTTTTTT
TRBJ2-5,TRBV30,NA,CAWSVGHFQETQYF,TGTGCCTGGAGTGTGGGACACTTCCAAGAGACCCAGTACTTC
TRBJ2-3,TRBV10-3,NA,CAISESYQDGDTQYF,TGTGCCATCAGTGAGTCGTACCAGGATGGGGATACGCAGTATTTT
TRBJ1-2,TRBV15,NA,CATSRDESPNYGYTF,TGTGCCACCAGCAGAGACGAATCTCCAAACTATGGCTACACCTTC
TRBJ1-1,TRBV6-5,NA,CASRQPPPGKTEAFF,TGTGCCAGCAGACAACCACCCCCCGGGAAGACTGAAGCTTTCTTT
TRBJ2-3,TRBV29-1,NA,CSVMDRRGPPPDTQYF,TGCAGCGTGATGGACCGGCGGGGGCCCCCTCCGGATACGCAGTATTTT
TRBJ2-1,TRBV15,TRBD2,CATSASGRSRNEQFF,TGTGCCACCAGCGCTAGCGGGAGATCTAGAAATGAGCAGTTCTTC
TRBJ2-3,TRBV5-1,NA,CASSGERSTDTQYF,TGCGCCAGCAGTGGGGAGAGGAGCACAGATACGCAGTATTTT